This entry lists 9 T cell receptor beta chains sequenced from one sample in a study of T cell repertoires in cytomegalovirus infection. A single record per CDR3 protein comes from TCRdb applying MiXCR to the reads. The sample carries some 500,000 distinct CDR3 sequences, more than 30% recorded once. For these receptors, no antigen is known. The source was cultured PBMCs, collected from culture after CMV antigen stimulation. These receptors were taken from a human donor in good health (CMV status not recorded). Some clones in this sample may be carry-over from other donors' samples.

This chain connects TRBV3-1 to TRBJ1-2, with no clear D. This CDR3 is 14 amino acids long. The germline V gene has CDR1 LGHDT and CDR2 YNNKEL (reference sequence). Trimming removed 4 bases at V and 4 bases at J, with 13 bases between. DNA of the CDR3: TGTGCCAGCAGCCCTACGAAAAGGAGCTATGGCTACACCTTC. It encodes CASSPTKRSYGYTF.

This clonotype was counted ten times or more. The chain uses TRBV7-2 and TRBJ1-2, with a weak D call TRBD1 (6 bases). CDR3 length equals 15 residues. The V and J ends lost 3 bases and 4 bases respectively, with 15 bases between them. Germline CDR1 is SGHTA and CDR2 is FQGNSA. As DNA, the CDR3 is TGTGCCAGCAGCTTTTCCCCAGGGGCCCTCTATGGCTACACCTTC. It yields the protein CASSFSPGALYGYTF.

J is TRBJ2-3 and V is TRBV20-1, with 11 bases identical to TRBD2. The V and J ends lost 6 bases and 0 bases, in that order; junction bases with no gene match: 5. CDR1 is DFQATT, CDR2 SNEGSKA, per germline (reference sequence). There are 15 residues in the CDR3. In DNA, the CDR3 is TGCAGTGCAATTAGCGGGAGGGTTAGCACAGATACGCAGTATTTT. Translation: CSAISGRVSTDTQYF.

The chain is built from TRBV20-1 and TRBJ2-2; TRBD1 agrees at 9 bases. The CDR3 consists of 14 residues. CDR1 DFQATT and CDR2 SNEGSKA come from the germline V gene (reference sequence). V gave up 6 bases and J gave up 6 bases; unmatched junction bases: 8. CDR3: CSATGTGSAGELFF. CDR3 DNA: TGCAGTGCGACGGGGACAGGGTCGGCCGGGGAGCTGTTTTTT.

The rearrangement links TRBV12-5 to TRBJ2-5; the D is unclear. The CDR3 contains 11 residues. V lost 6 bases to trimming and J lost 4 bases, with 6 bases between them. Germline CDR1 LGHNT, CDR2 FRNRAP. CDR3 amino acids: CASGAGETQYF. In nucleotides, the CDR3 is TGTGCTAGTGGCGCCGGAGAGACCCAGTACTTC.

The CDR3 nucleotides read TGTGCCAGCAGTTCCAATCCCCAGTTTGATGAGCAGTTCTTC. Amino acid sequence: CASSSNPQFDEQFF. The rearrangement links TRBV6-5 to TRBJ2-1; D not resolved. The V end was cut by 4 bases, the J end by 8 bases, with 15 bases between. CDR3 length equals 14 residues. Looked up from germline, CDR1 is MNHEY and CDR2 is SVGAGI.

This clonotype was picked up one time. The V call is TRBV6-2 or TRBV6-3, the J call TRBJ2-4, with TRBD2 matching 10 bases. Germline-derived CDR1 and CDR2 are MNHEY and SVGEGT. The V segment lost 5 bases and the J segment 8 bases; nucleotides outside the gene matches: 21. This CDR3 spans 19 amino acids. CDR3 DNA: TGTGCCAGCAGTCCGGCCCTACGTGAACTAGCGGGGCGAACTCACATTCAGTACTTC. Its protein product is CASSPALRELAGRTHIQYF.

The V call is TRBV7-9, the J call TRBJ2-1, with TRBD1 identical over 10 bases. V shed 6 bases and J 9 bases; nucleotides not matched to a gene: 14. This CDR3 is 16 amino acids long. Germline values: CDR1 SEHNR, CDR2 FQNEAQ (reference sequence). The CDR3 coding sequence is TGTGCCAGCAGTCAAACGCTTGGGACAGGGGAAACTGAGCAGTTCTTC. Protein sequence: CASSQTLGTGETEQFF.

The chain couples TRBV7-8 to TRBJ2-1; a weak D match, TRBD1 (6 bases). The germline gives CDR1 SGHVS, CDR2 FQNEAQ. Trimming removed 0 bases at V and 6 bases at J, with 9 bases between. CDR3 length: 14 residues. The CDR3 here is CASSLAVGGNEQFF. The CDR3 DNA follows: TGTGCCAGCAGCTTAGCAGTAGGGGGCAATGAGCAGTTCTTC.